What follows are 21 T cell receptor beta chains derived from one specimen sequenced in a study of molecular identifiers for immune sequencing clone quantification. TCRdb fed the PCR reads into MiXCR, producing one record per CDR3 protein. The repertoire includes about 510,000 distinct CDR3 sequences, around 21% of them detected once, and around 0.86% sits in the top ten. The specimen was naive CD8+ T cells from blood, with Jurkat cell RNA spiked in. Regarding subset: FACS-sorted CD8+CD4-CCR7+CD45RA+ naive T cells. The receptors were gathered from a human donor in good health. Some libraries in this study had Jurkat cell RNA spiked in.

This clonotype showed up many times. The rearrangement links TRBV19 to TRBJ1-1; no firm D call. Deletions cut 6 bases from V and 2 bases from J, with 7 bases between. Per germline, CDR1 LNHDA and CDR2 SQIVND (reference sequence). The CDR3 consists of 12 residues. The CDR3 DNA sequence: TGTGCCAGTAGCAGTTCTAACACTGAAGCTTTCTTT. It codes for CASSSSNTEAFF.

This clonotype has a count of ten or more. This rearrangement joins TRBV29-1 to TRBJ1-1, with a possible D match to TRBD1 (5 bases). V was cut by 8 bases and J by 5 bases, with 18 bases left in between. The length of the CDR3 is 13 residues. Germline values: CDR1 SQVTM, CDR2 ANQGSEA. CDR3: CSIYRGSGTEAFF. CDR3 sequence (DNA): TGCAGCATCTATCGGGGGTCGGGGACTGAAGCTTTCTTT.

At least ten counts were recorded for this clonotype. The CDR3 DNA follows: TGTGCCAGCAGTCTCGGACAGTCCACTGAAGCTTTCTTT. It encodes CASSLGQSTEAFF. This chain uses TRBV27 with TRBJ1-1; tentative D call: TRBD1 (6 bases). Trimming cost V 5 bases and J 4 bases, with 11 bases left between them. Germline V lookup: CDR1 MNHEY, CDR2 SMNVEV (reference sequence). The CDR3 is 13 amino acids.

This chain uses TRBV7-8 with TRBJ2-7; D is perhaps TRBD1 or TRBD2 (5 bases each). Germline values: CDR1 SGHVS, CDR2 FQNEAQ. The germline V and J ends were trimmed by 8 bases and 0 bases, with 17 bases remaining between them. The CDR3 is made up of 15 amino acids. The CDR3 protein is CASRVDAGSSYEQYF. The CDR3 DNA sequence: TGTGCCAGCCGCGTTGACGCAGGGAGCTCCTACGAGCAGTACTTC.

Worth noting for this clonotype: This could be a read error, since a much larger clone is one nucleotide away. This rearrangement joins TRBV14 to TRBJ2-2; D is unresolved. The CDR3 contains 18 residues. Germline CDR1 reads SGHDN; CDR2 reads FVKESK. V lost 1 base and J 1 base, leaving 16 bases between the germline ends. CDR3 nucleotides: TGTGCCAGCAGCCAAGGTAGAGGTAGAACGGTGAACACCGGGGAGCTGTTTTTT. Translated, it gives CASSQGRGRTVNTGELFF.

Only a few counts were recorded for this clonotype. The chain employs TRBV11-2 and TRBJ2-5; D gene unclear. The germline CDR1 and CDR2 sequences are SGHAT and FQNNGV. CDR3 size: 15 residues. Trimming took 4 bases from V and 1 from J, leaving 13 bases between them. The CDR3 sequence is CASSYYMAPQETQYF. The CDR3 DNA follows: TGTGCCAGCAGCTACTACATGGCCCCCCAAGAGACCCAGTACTTC. Based on the CDR3 plus reference TRBV11-2 and TRBJ2-5, the full variable domain is EAGVAQSPRYKIIEKRQSVAFWCNPISGHATLYWYQQILGQGPKLLIQFQNNGVVDDSQLPKDRFSAERLKGVDSTLKIQPAKLEDSAVYLCASSYYMAPQETQYFGPGTRLLVL.

This clonotype was picked up one time. The chain links TRBV19 to TRBJ2-5, with a weak D call TRBD2 (5 bases). Germline CDR1 and CDR2: LNHDA and SQIVND (reference sequence). Trimming left V 4 bases short and J 4 bases short, with 25 bases between. CDR3 length: 18 amino acids. DNA of the CDR3: TGTGCCAGTAGTAGGGGTTTGCCGTCACCCAGCGAGGGAGAGACCCAGTACTTC. Encoded protein: CASSRGLPSPSEGETQYF.

This clonotype was counted ten times or more. The junction departs from germline at one end; a sequencing error may be responsible. The chain recombines TRBV19 with TRBJ2-7, with TRBD1 matching 10 bases. CDR1 and CDR2 from the germline V gene are LNHDA and SQIVND (reference sequence). This CDR3 is built from 14 residues. The CDR3 nucleotides are TGCGCCAGCAGCCCAGGGACAGGGGTGTACGAGCAGTACTTC. Encoded protein: CASSPGTGVYEQYF.

This clonotype was seen ten or more times. CDR3 residues: CASSSLGGPYEQYF. The DNA for the CDR3 is TGTGCCAGCAGCTCCTTGGGGGGACCCTACGAGCAGTACTTC. This rearrangement joins TRBV7-2 to TRBJ2-7; D possibly corresponds to TRBD2 (6 bases). V gave up 4 bases and J gave up 2 bases, with 12 bases separating them. Germline assignment: CDR1 SGHTA and CDR2 FQGNSA. The CDR3 covers 14 residues.

V gene TRBV20-1 combines with J gene TRBJ1-1; TRBD1 might be the D (5 bases). V lost 4 bases to trimming and J lost 3 bases, with 9 bases between them. CDR1 and CDR2 (germline): DFQATT, SNEGSKA (reference sequence). This CDR3 has 12 amino acids. The CDR3 nucleotides are TGCAGTGCTAACAGGATGGACACTGAAGCTTTCTTT. This sequence encodes CSANRMDTEAFF.

The chain uses TRBV14 and TRBJ2-1; possible D gene TRBD2, 7 bases. V lost 5 bases and J 8 bases, leaving 13 bases between the germline ends. The CDR3 totals 13 residues. CDR1 is SGHDN, CDR2 FVKESK, per germline. CDR3 bases: TGTGCCAGCAGCGGGGGGGCGGCGTATGAGCAGTTCTTC. It yields the protein CASSGGAAYEQFF.

The sample holds many counts of this clonotype. The chain is built from TRBV28 and TRBJ2-3, with D maybe TRBD2 (6 bases). The CDR3 contains 14 residues. In germline, CDR1 is MDHEN, CDR2 SYDVKM. The V end was cut by 5 bases, the J end by 4 bases, with 13 bases between. The CDR3 here is CASSPRLGADTQYF. The CDR3 bases are TGTGCCAGCAGTCCCCGACTAGGCGCAGATACGCAGTATTTT.

This clonotype has a count of ten or more. The CDR3 here is CASSPLRTSGSKGWSGANVLTF. For the CDR3, the DNA is TGTGCCAGCAGCCCACTTCGGACTAGCGGGAGTAAGGGGTGGTCTGGGGCCAACGTCCTGACTTTC. This chain connects TRBV7-6 to TRBJ2-6; 13 nucleotides line up with TRBD2. This CDR3 has 22 amino acids. The trim removed 5 bases at V and 1 base at J, leaving 17 bases unmatched. Germline values: CDR1 SGHVS, CDR2 FNYEAQ.

Regarding this clonotype: At one end, the junction sequence differs from germline, possibly due to a read error. This chain joins TRBV2 and TRBJ2-3; tentatively, D is TRBD1 (6 bases). CDR3 length: 17 residues. The germline CDR1 and CDR2 sequences are SNHLY and FYNNEI. The CDR3 coding sequence is TGTGCCAGCAGTGTTCCCTGGACAGAGACGAGCACAGATGCGCAGTATTTT. Translation gives CASSVPWTETSTDAQYF.

V and J are TRBV12-3 or TRBV12-4 and TRBJ2-5; D is unresolved. V dropped 2 bases and J dropped 5 bases, with 15 bases sitting between them. The length of the CDR3 is 15 residues. This CDR3 reads CASSLFSGVRETQYF. Here the CDR3 DNA reads TGTGCCAGCAGTTTATTTAGTGGGGTACGGGAGACCCAGTACTTC.

This clonotype was counted only a few times. CDR3: CASSFGSRNGDEQYF. The DNA for the CDR3 is TGTGCCAGCAGCTTTGGGTCGAGGAATGGCGACGAGCAGTACTTC. This rearrangement joins TRBV7-6 to TRBJ2-7; D gene ambiguous. This CDR3 contains 15 residues. With 3 bases removed from V and 5 bases from J, the gap between germline ends came to 17 bases. Germline V gene sequence: CDR1 SGHVS, CDR2 FNYEAQ.

This clonotype has more than one count but fewer than ten. The chain recombines TRBV19 with TRBJ1-1, with D uncertain. The length of the CDR3 is 14 residues. Trimming took off 1 base at V and 2 bases at J, with 8 bases between the two ends. Germline lookup yields CDR1 LNHDA and CDR2 SQIVND (reference sequence). In nucleotides, the CDR3 is TGTGCCAGTAGTATAGTAGGCCGAAACACTGAAGCTTTCTTT. Amino acids: CASSIVGRNTEAFF. The variable domain in full, with the rest retrieved from reference TRBV19 and TRBJ1-1, is DGGITQSPKYLFRKEGQNVTLSCEQNLNHDAMYWYRQDPGQGLRLIYYSQIVNDFQKGDIAEGYSVSREKKESFPLTVTSAQKNPTAFYLCASSIVGRNTEAFFGQGTRLTVV.

In its sample, this clonotype was seen many times. J is TRBJ2-7 and V is TRBV6-2 or TRBV6-3, with D unclear. V was pared by 2 bases and J by 2 bases, with 7 bases between. This CDR3 is 13 amino acids long. The germline V gene encodes CDR1 MNHEY and CDR2 SVGEGT. CDR3 loop: CASSYEHTYEQYF. CDR3 in DNA: TGTGCCAGCAGTTACGAACACACCTACGAGCAGTACTTC.

Concerning this clonotype: At one boundary the junction diverges from the germline segment, which might be a read error. This sequence joins TRBV5-1 and TRBJ1-1; a possible D gene is TRBD1 (5 bases). The CDR3 runs 14 residues. Germline V gene sequence: CDR1 SGHRS, CDR2 YFSETQ. The CDR3 loop is CASSLRQGSTEALF. CDR3 nucleotide sequence: TGCGCCAGCAGCTTGCGGCAGGGTAGCACTGAAGCTCTCTTT. The complete variable domain, with remaining parts taken from reference TRBV5-1 and TRBJ1-1, reads KAGVTQTPRYLIKTRGQQVTLSCSPISGHRSVSWYQQTPGQGLQFLFEYFSETQRNKGNFPGRFSGRQFSNSRSEMNVSTLELGDSALYLCASSLRQGSTEALFGQGTRLTVV.

This chain connects TRBV27 to TRBJ1-5; no firm D call. This CDR3 comprises 13 residues. V dropped 3 bases and J dropped 3 bases, with 6 bases sitting between them. Germline CDR1 reads MNHEY; CDR2 reads SMNVEV (reference sequence). CDR3 sequence: CASSLQVNQPQHF. The CDR3 DNA follows: TGTGCCAGCAGTTTGCAAGTCAATCAGCCCCAGCATTTT.

This clonotype was seen a few times. CDR3 residues: CASSSRGNNQPQHF. The CDR3 DNA reads TGTGCCAGCAGTTCCCGGGGAAATAATCAGCCCCAGCATTTT. This chain connects TRBV6-5 to TRBJ1-5, with no clear D. The CDR3 has 14 residues. V lost 4 bases to trimming and J lost 4 bases, with 11 bases between them. Germline V gene lookup returns CDR1 MNHEY and CDR2 SVGAGI.